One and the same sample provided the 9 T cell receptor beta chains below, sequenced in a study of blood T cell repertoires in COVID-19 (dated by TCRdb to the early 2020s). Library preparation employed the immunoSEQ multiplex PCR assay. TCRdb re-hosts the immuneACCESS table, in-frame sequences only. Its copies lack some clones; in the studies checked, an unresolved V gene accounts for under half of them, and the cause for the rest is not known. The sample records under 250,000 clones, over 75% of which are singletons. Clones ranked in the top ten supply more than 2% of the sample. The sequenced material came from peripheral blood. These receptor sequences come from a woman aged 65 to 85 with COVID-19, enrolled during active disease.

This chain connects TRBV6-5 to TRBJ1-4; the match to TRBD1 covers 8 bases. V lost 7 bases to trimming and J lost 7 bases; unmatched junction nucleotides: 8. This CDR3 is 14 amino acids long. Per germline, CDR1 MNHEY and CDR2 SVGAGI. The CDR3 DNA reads TGTGCCAGCATCGGGGACAGGAGAAGTGAAAAACTGTTTTTT. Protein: CASIGDRRSEKLFF.

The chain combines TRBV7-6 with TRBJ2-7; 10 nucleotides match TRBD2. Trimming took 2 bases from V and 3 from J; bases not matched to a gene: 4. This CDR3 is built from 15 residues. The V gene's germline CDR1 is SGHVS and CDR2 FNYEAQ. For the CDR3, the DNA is TGTGCCAGCAGCTTATCGGCTAGCGGGAGCTACGAGCAGTACTTC. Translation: CASSLSASGSYEQYF.

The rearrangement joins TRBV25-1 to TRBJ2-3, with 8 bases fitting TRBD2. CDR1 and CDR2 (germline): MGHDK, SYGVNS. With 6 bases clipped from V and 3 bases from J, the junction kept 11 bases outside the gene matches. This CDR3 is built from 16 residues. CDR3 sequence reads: CASSPREGSRTDTQYF. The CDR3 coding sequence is TGTGCCAGCAGCCCCCGGGAGGGTTCGAGGACAGATACGCAGTATTTT.

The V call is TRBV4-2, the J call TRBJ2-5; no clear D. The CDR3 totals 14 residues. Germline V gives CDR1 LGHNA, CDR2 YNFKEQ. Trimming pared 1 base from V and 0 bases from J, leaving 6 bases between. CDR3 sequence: CASSQGSDQETQYF. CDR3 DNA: TGTGCCAGCAGCCAAGGGAGCGACCAAGAGACCCAGTACTTC.

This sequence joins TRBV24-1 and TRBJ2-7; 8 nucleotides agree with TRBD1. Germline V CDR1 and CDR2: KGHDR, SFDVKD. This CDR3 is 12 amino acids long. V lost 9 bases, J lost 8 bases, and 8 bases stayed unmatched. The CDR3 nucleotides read TGTGCCACCGAGTCCCGACAGGGGAAGCAGTACTTC. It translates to CATESRQGKQYF.

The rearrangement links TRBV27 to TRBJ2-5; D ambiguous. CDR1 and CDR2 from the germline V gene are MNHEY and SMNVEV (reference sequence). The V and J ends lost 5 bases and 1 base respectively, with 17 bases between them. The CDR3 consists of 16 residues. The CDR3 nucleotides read TGTGCCAGCAGTGACGTTTATGGCGGTGTCCAAGAGACCCAGTACTTC. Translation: CASSDVYGGVQETQYF.

The CDR3 is CASSLAMAGAMVAFF. The CDR3 region has the DNA TGTGCCAGCAGCTTGGCCATGGCAGGGGCTATGGTAGCTTTCTTT. The V call is TRBV5-6, the J call TRBJ1-1; possible D gene TRBD1, 6 bases. Germline V gene sequence: CDR1 SGHDT, CDR2 YYEEEE. This CDR3 has 15 residues. Between the trimmed V and J ends, which lost 0 bases and 10 bases, there was a span of 19 bases.

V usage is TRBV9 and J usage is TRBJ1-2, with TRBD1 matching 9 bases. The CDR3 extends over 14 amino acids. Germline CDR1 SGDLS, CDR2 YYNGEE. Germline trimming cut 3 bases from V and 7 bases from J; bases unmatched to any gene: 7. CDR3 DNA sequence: TGTGCCAGCAGCGATACAGGGGGCGCAGGTGGCTACACCTTC. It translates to CASSDTGGAGGYTF.

In DNA form, the CDR3 reads TGTGCCAGCAGCTCATTTGACAGGGTTTTGAATGGCTACACCTTC. It codes for CASSSFDRVLNGYTF. The chain uses TRBV13 and TRBJ1-2, with TRBD1 matching over 7 bases. The CDR3 is 15 residues long. Germline V gives CDR1 PRHDT, CDR2 FYEKMQ (reference sequence). The junction had 11 bases not matched to a gene; V was cut back by 4 bases and J by 6 bases.